The 8 T cell receptor beta chains given below trace back to one sample, sequenced in a study of blood T cell repertoires in COVID-19. Some clones are missing from TCRdb's copy, which holds only in-frame ones; the method was immunoSEQ multiplex PCR. This table has roughly 150,000 clones, around 89% appearing once. Specimen: peripheral blood. The receptors were gathered from a woman in her 40s with acute or convalescent COVID-19.

J is TRBJ1-1 and V is TRBV30, with a tentative D call TRBD1 (6 bases). Germline V gene lookup returns CDR1 GTSNPN and CDR2 SVGIG (reference sequence). Trimming took off 7 bases at V and 5 bases at J, with 11 bases between the two ends. The CDR3 contains 11 residues. This CDR3 reads CALLRGTEAFF. CDR3 bases: TGTGCCTTATTAAGGGGGACTGAAGCTTTCTTT.

The CDR3 DNA follows: TGTGCCAGTACCCCGCCCGGACGGGGAAACTATGGCTACACCTTC. It is translated as CASTPPGRGNYGYTF. The chain links TRBV19 to TRBJ1-2; no clear D. This CDR3 comprises 15 residues. The V end lost 7 bases, the J end lost 2 bases, and 17 bases lay between the germline ends. The germline gives CDR1 LNHDA, CDR2 SQIVND (reference sequence).

The chain uses TRBV7-9 and TRBJ2-7; the D is unclear. In germline, CDR1 is SEHNR, CDR2 FQNEAQ (reference sequence). V lost 3 bases, J lost 3 bases, and 6 bases lay in between. The CDR3 runs to 12 residues. The DNA for the CDR3 is TGTGCCAGCAGCTTCCGAGGCTACGAGCAGTACTTC. This sequence encodes CASSFRGYEQYF.

The chain is built from TRBV5-1 and TRBJ1-2; the D gene is possibly TRBD1 (5 bases). The germline V gene encodes CDR1 SGHRS and CDR2 YFSETQ. The CDR3 is made up of 14 amino acids. The V end was cut by 0 bases, the J end by 8 bases, with 14 bases between. The CDR3: CASSLEGVVSGYTF. The CDR3 nucleotides read TGCGCCAGCAGCTTGGAAGGGGTGGTTAGCGGCTACACCTTC.

CDR3 bases: TGCGCCAGCAGCCGACTGGAGACCTACGAGCAGTACTTC. This codes for CASSRLETYEQYF. The rearrangement joins TRBV5-1 to TRBJ2-7; unclear D gene. Deletions cut 4 bases from V and 2 bases from J, with 10 bases between. This CDR3 has 13 residues. The germline CDR1 and CDR2 sequences are SGHRS and YFSETQ.

V is TRBV6-4 and J is TRBJ1-4; D remains unclear. This CDR3 region has 17 residues. Germline loops: CDR1 MRHNA, CDR2 SNTAGT. Trimming took 3 bases from V and 4 from J, leaving 18 bases between them. The CDR3 bases are TGTGCCAGCAGTGATGGGGAAGAGGGCAGGATTAATGAAAAACTGTTTTTT. As protein: CASSDGEEGRINEKLFF.

The sample holds one count of this clone. DNA of the CDR3: TGCGCCAGCAGCTTGTACGACAGGGGGAGGAATGAGCAGTTCTTC. This encodes CASSLYDRGRNEQFF. The chain is built from TRBV5-1 and TRBJ2-1; 9 bases are a match to TRBD1. V lost 1 base to trimming and J lost 7 bases; unmatched junction nucleotides: 6. The CDR3 consists of 15 residues. Looked up from germline, CDR1 is SGHRS and CDR2 is YFSETQ.

The J gene is TRBJ1-6, the V gene TRBV6-1; 8 bases fit TRBD1. The germline gives CDR1 MNHNS, CDR2 SASEGT. The CDR3 spans 15 residues. Trimming took 0 bases from V and 10 from J; bases not matched to a gene: 5. The CDR3 nucleotides read TGTGCCAGCAGTGAAGCGCCAGGGGGCTCGTCACCCCTCCACTTT. It codes for CASSEAPGGSSPLHF.